This is a list of T cell receptor beta chains from one sample in a study of blood T cells in healthy people across ages. TCRdb re-called the 5' RACE reads through MiXCR, storing one row per CDR3 protein. The data contain 1 million or so distinct CDR3 sequences, 35% to 50% of them singletons. The sample consisted of blood. The origin of the receptors is a woman aged 60-75 years in good health. The CDR3 runs from the conserved cysteine through the conserved F or W. D genes are given only for firm matches. Some rows mark clone size as missing; the rest say once, few, many or name a class of expanded clone.

abundance | d_gene | j_gene | v_gene | CDR3nt | CDR3aa
NA | TRBD2 | TRBJ2-1 | TRBV9 | TGTGCCAGCAGCGCGATCCACGCGGGACTAGCGGGAACCCTTTACAATGAGCAGTTCTTC | CASSAIHAGLAGTLYNEQFF
NA | NA | TRBJ2-3 | TRBV20-1 | TGCAGTGCTAGAAGGCAGCCGAGCACAGATACGCAGTATTTT | CSARRQPSTDTQYF
NA | TRBD1 | TRBJ2-1 | TRBV7-9 | TGTGCCAGCAGCTTATCCGACAGGGGAGATGCGCAGTTCTTC | CASSLSDRGDAQFF
NA | TRBD2 | TRBJ2-3 | TRBV9 | TGTGCCAGTGGAGAGGCGGGAGGGGCAGATACGCAGTATTTT | CASGEAGGADTQYF
NA | TRBD2 | TRBJ2-1 | TRBV7-9 | TGTGCCAGCAGCGTTAGAGCCAAGGGGCTAGCGGGAGCCAATGAGCAGTTCTTC | CASSVRAKGLAGANEQFF
NA | NA | TRBJ2-7 | TRBV9 | TGTGCCAGCAGCGTAGGGGACTTCTCCTACGAGCAGTACTTC | CASSVGDFSYEQYF
few | NA | TRBJ2-1 | TRBV10-3 | TGTGCCATCAGTGAGTCTGTCGAATACAATGAGCAGTTCTTC | CAISESVEYNEQFF
few | NA | TRBJ1-2 | TRBV9 | TGTGCCAGCAGCGTGGGTACAGGAGCCTATGGCTACACCTTC | CASSVGTGAYGYTF
NA | TRBD2 | TRBJ2-5 | TRBV24-1 | TGTGCCACCAGCAGACTAGCGGAAATTAATGAGCAGTACTTC | CATSRLAEINEQYF
few | NA | TRBJ2-7 | TRBV27 | TGTGCCAGCAGTTTTACCTCCGTAGACGAGCAGTACTTC | CASSFTSVDEQYF
NA | NA | TRBJ2-5 | TRBV7-2 | TGTGCCAGCACCCCAAGGAGAAGGTACCAAGAGACCCAGTACTTC | CASTPRRRYQETQYF
NA | NA | TRBJ2-7 | TRBV20-1 | TGCAGTGCTCACCCACTACGCCGTAGCTCCTACGAGCAGTACTTC | CSAHPLRRSSYEQYF
NA | NA | TRBJ2-1 | TRBV12-3/TRBV12-4 | TGTGCCAGCAGTTCGGACCCGGTAGTGGAGCAGTTCTTC | CASSSDPVVEQFF
NA | TRBD1 | TRBJ2-5 | TRBV7-7 | TGTGCCAGCAGCTCCGACCCCGGGACAGGAGAAGAGACCCAGTACTTC | CASSSDPGTGEETQYF
few | NA | TRBJ2-7 | TRBV7-9 | TGTGCCAGCAGCTTAGGGGGACCGATCTACGAGCAGTACTTC | CASSLGGPIYEQYF
many | TRBD1 | TRBJ2-3 | TRBV15 | TGTGCCACCAGCAGGGATGACAGGGCGAGCACAGATACGCAGTATTTT | CATSRDDRASTDTQYF
NA | NA | TRBJ2-5 | TRBV20-1 | TGCAGTGCTAGTAATCAAAGGGAAGAGACCCAGTACTTC | CSASNQREETQYF
NA | TRBD1 | TRBJ2-7 | TRBV6-1 | TGTGCCAGCATCCCGGGACAGGGACGCGAGCAGTACTTC | CASIPGQGREQYF
NA | TRBD1 | TRBJ2-5 | TRBV6-1 | TGTGCCAGCAGCCCGAACAGGGGGCCTCCCCCTCAAGAGACCCAGTACTTC | CASSPNRGPPPQETQYF
NA | TRBD2 | TRBJ2-1 | TRBV6-6 | TGTGCCAGCAGTTCGGGGGGTAAAGATGAGCAGTTCTTC | CASSSGGKDEQFF
NA | NA | TRBJ2-1 | TRBV24-1 | TGTGCCACCAGTGATGCCAAGTCCGTGCGTAATGAGCAGTTCTTC | CATSDAKSVRNEQFF
NA | NA | TRBJ1-5 | TRBV7-6 | TGTGCCAGCAGCTTAGCGCCCCCGGATAGCAATCAGCCCCAGCATTTT | CASSLAPPDSNQPQHF
NA | NA | TRBJ2-7 | TRBV25-1 | TGTGCCAGCAAAGGCGGTTCCTCCTACAATGAGCAGTACTTC | CASKGGSSYNEQYF
NA | NA | TRBJ1-4 | TRBV6-5 | TGTGCCAGCAGTTACTCGGGGCCTAATGAAAAACTGTTTTTT | CASSYSGPNEKLFF
NA | NA | TRBJ2-7 | TRBV14 | TGTGCCAGCAGCCCTCGGGTTAGACCCTACGAGCAGTACTTC | CASSPRVRPYEQYF
many | NA | TRBJ2-4 | TRBV10-1 | TGCGCCAGCAGTCCAAACAGGGGAGGCGACATTCAGTACTTC | CASSPNRGGDIQYF
few | NA | TRBJ1-2 | TRBV20-1 | TGCAGTGCTAGAGATGTAAGAGTAGCAGGCACCTATGGCTACACCTTC | CSARDVRVAGTYGYTF
few | NA | TRBJ2-6 | TRBV20-1 | TGCAGTGCTAGAGATGAGTCGAGCGGTTCTGGGGCCAACGTCCTGACTTTC | CSARDESSGSGANVLTF
NA | TRBD1 | TRBJ1-2 | TRBV6-5 | TGTGCCAGCAGTTACCGGACAGGGGATGGGGATGGCTACACCTTC | CASSYRTGDGDGYTF
NA | TRBD2 | TRBJ2-2 | TRBV12-3/TRBV12-4 | TGTGCCAGCAGTTTGAGAACTAGCGGGAGGTCCGGGGAGCTGTTTTTT | CASSLRTSGRSGELFF
few | TRBD2 | TRBJ2-1 | TRBV9 | TGTGCCAGCAGCTCCAGGACTAGCGCAAGAAACAATGAGCAGTTCTTC | CASSSRTSARNNEQFF
NA | NA | TRBJ1-2 | TRBV11-2 | TGTGCCAGCAGCTTAGTTCAGTCAAGGACTAGTGGCTACACCTTC | CASSLVQSRTSGYTF
few | NA | TRBJ2-5 | TRBV6-5 | TGTGCCAGCAGTTACCACAGGGCTAGGGAGACCCAGTACTTC | CASSYHRARETQYF
NA | TRBD2 | TRBJ2-7 | TRBV27 | TGTGCCAGCAGTTTACGTGCCACCACCGCGGGAGTGTACGAGCAGTACTTC | CASSLRATTAGVYEQYF
NA | NA | TRBJ2-2 | TRBV20-1 | TGCAGTGTTTCGGGAATGGCGGCCGGGGAGCTGTTTTTT | CSVSGMAAGELFF
few | NA | TRBJ2-7 | TRBV7-8 | TGTGCCAGCAGCTTTTCTGCGGGTGGAACCTACGAGCAGTACTTC | CASSFSAGGTYEQYF
NA | NA | TRBJ2-3 | TRBV20-1 | TGCAGTGCTAGAGATCCCTGGTCAGGCCTTGAGGATACGCAGTATTTT | CSARDPWSGLEDTQYF
NA | NA | TRBJ2-1 | TRBV2 | TGTGCCAGCAGTGACTCTAGCCGGAGTGAGCAGTTCTTC | CASSDSSRSEQFF
NA | NA | TRBJ2-7 | TRBV20-1 | TGCAGTGCTAGAATGCGGTTTTACGAGCAGTACTTC | CSARMRFYEQYF
NA | TRBD1 | TRBJ1-2 | TRBV5-5 | TGTGCCAGCAGACCGCCCCCGGGACAGGGGGGAGTGACGAACTATGGCTACACCTTC | CASRPPPGQGGVTNYGYTF
NA | TRBD1 | TRBJ1-5 | TRBV28 | TGTGCCAGCAGTCCGCAACCAGGACAGGGGCTTTCTCAGCCCCAGCATTTT | CASSPQPGQGLSQPQHF
NA | NA | TRBJ2-1 | TRBV18 | TGTGCCAGCTCCAATTCGGACGAATACAATGAGCAGTTCTTC | CASSNSDEYNEQFF
few | NA | TRBJ2-7 | TRBV10-1 | TGCGCCAGCAGTGAAGTGGGACCCCCCTACGAGCAGTACTTC | CASSEVGPPYEQYF
NA | TRBD2 | TRBJ2-5 | TRBV7-2 | TGTGCCAGCAGCACCGTGTCTAGCGGATGGGAGACCCAGTACTTC | CASSTVSSGWETQYF
NA | NA | TRBJ1-2 | TRBV3-1 | TGTGCCAGCAGCCAAGATTTGCAGTTCGGCTATGGCTACACCTTC | CASSQDLQFGYGYTF
NA | NA | TRBJ1-2 | TRBV7-9 | TGTGCCAGCAGCGTAGGCGCCGGTTTCTATGGCTACACCTTC | CASSVGAGFYGYTF
once | NA | TRBJ2-1 | TRBV24-1 | TGTGCCACCAGTCCAGGGTCTTCCTCCTACAATGAGCAGTTCTTC | CATSPGSSSYNEQFF
few | NA | TRBJ1-3 | TRBV4-1 | TGCGCCAGCAGCCAAGGAAATGTTGGTGCAGGGGTCGGTGGAAACACCATATATTTT | CASSQGNVGAGVGGNTIYF
NA | TRBD1 | TRBJ2-3 | TRBV7-6 | TGTGCCAGCAGCTGGACAGGCCGCACAGATACGCAGTATTTT | CASSWTGRTDTQYF
NA | NA | TRBJ2-1 | TRBV27 | TGTGCCAGCGGGACGGTGTACAATGAGCAGTTCTTC | CASGTVYNEQFF
NA | NA | TRBJ2-5 | TRBV6-1 | TGTGCCAGCAGGGAGAGGGGAGAGACCCAGTACTTC | CASRERGETQYF
few | NA | TRBJ2-5 | TRBV12-3/TRBV12-4 | TGTGCCAGCAGTTTAAGGGTCGGTACCCAGTACTTC | CASSLRVGTQYF